The source of this T cell receptor beta chain is a study of CD8+ T cells in alopecia areata. General study findings and limits: It was lesional scalp, especially alopecia totalis/universalis, that showed higher clonality than normal scalp. The study also sequences resident alphabeta T cells of normal skin in scalp samples.

Concerning this clone itself: Its matching antigen is unknown. Gene names are the mouse ones. The CDR3 end lies 3 residues beyond the end of the read and is filled in from the germline J gene.

V was clipped by 0 bases and J by 1 base; unmatched bases: 4. Germline V gives CDR1 NNHNN, CDR2 SYGAGS (reference sequence). The CDR3 contains 18 residues. CD4, CD8alpha, NKG2D, NKG2ACE and other markers guided sorting of pooled cutaneous lymph node cells. Once RNA had been extracted, it was reverse transcribed into cDNA to act as the sequencing template. TCRdb's table, derived via immunoSEQ multiplex PCR, lists solely in-frame clones and lacks some. Observed in the sample are around 300,000 clones, none of them singletons. The chain employs TRBV13-2 and TRBJ1-6; 10 nucleotides line up with TRBD1. TRBJ1-6 falls under the ORF class, with uncertain function. This clonotype was obtained from a C3H/HeJ mouse with alopecia areata. For the strain, the MHC haplotype given is H2-k. The sequenced material came from CD4+ T cells sorted from a lymph node. The sequenced part of the CDR3 DNA is TGTGCCAGCGGTGATGCAAGGGGACAGGGGTCCTATAATTCGCCC. Protein sequence: CASGDARGQGSYNSP. The full-length CDR3 reads as CASGDARGQGSYNSPLYF.